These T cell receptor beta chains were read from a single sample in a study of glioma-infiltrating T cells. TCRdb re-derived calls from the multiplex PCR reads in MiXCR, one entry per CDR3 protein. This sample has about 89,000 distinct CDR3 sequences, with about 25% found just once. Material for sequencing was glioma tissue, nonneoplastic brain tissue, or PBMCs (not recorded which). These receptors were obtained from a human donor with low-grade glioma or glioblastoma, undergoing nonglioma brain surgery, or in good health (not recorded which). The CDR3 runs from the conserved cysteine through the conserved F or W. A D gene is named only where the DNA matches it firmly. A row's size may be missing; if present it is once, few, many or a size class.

TGTGCCAGCAGTGATCCGGGACTAGCCTACGAGCAGTACTTC	CASSDPGLAYEQYF	many	TRBV6-2/TRBV6-3	TRBJ2-7	TRBD2
TGTGCCAGCAGTTCGATCTCCTACGAGCAGTACTTC	CASSSISYEQYF	many	TRBV6-2/TRBV6-3	TRBJ2-7	NA
TGTGCCAGCAGCTTAGTGAGAGAGAATCAGCCCCAGCATTTT	CASSLVRENQPQHF	many	TRBV7-8	TRBJ1-5	NA
TGTGCCGGCAGCTCATACTCGACAGCGCTCTATGGCTACACCTTC	CAGSSYSTALYGYTF	NA	TRBV13	TRBJ1-2	NA
TGCAGTGCTCTTGGAGGAACCGTTATTAACTCCTACAATGAGCAGTTCTTC	CSALGGTVINSYNEQFF	many	TRBV20-1	TRBJ2-1	NA
TGTGCCAGCAGCCGGGATTTCTCTGGAAACACCATATATTTT	CASSRDFSGNTIYF	NA	TRBV3-1	TRBJ1-3	NA
TGTGCCTGGAGTGAATACACCGGGGAGCTGTTTTTT	CAWSEYTGELFF	NA	TRBV30	TRBJ2-2	NA
TGTGCCAGCAGCCTGACAGGGAACACCGGGGAGCTGTTTTTT	CASSLTGNTGELFF	few	TRBV12-3/TRBV12-4	TRBJ2-2	NA
TGCAGCGTTGAAGCCCGGACAGGGTTAAGTACCAATGGCTACACCTTC	CSVEARTGLSTNGYTF	NA	TRBV29-1	TRBJ1-2	TRBD1
TGCAGTGCTAGGAAGAGAGTTCACACAGATACGCAGTATTTT	CSARKRVHTDTQYF	many	TRBV20-1	TRBJ2-3	NA
TGTGCCAGCAGCCCCGGGACAGGGCCCTACGAGCAGTACTTC	CASSPGTGPYEQYF	NA	TRBV2	TRBJ2-7	TRBD1
TGTGCCAGCAGCTTCCCCCCGTGGACAGGGGACTACGAGCAGTACTTC	CASSFPPWTGDYEQYF	many	TRBV7-2	TRBJ2-7	TRBD1
TGTGCCAGCAGACGAACGGGACAGAACACTGAAGCTTTCTTT	CASRRTGQNTEAFF	many	TRBV7-9	TRBJ1-1	NA
TGCAGTGCTAGAGGTTTTACGAGGGCAGGGGGCGGCGGCTACACCTTC	CSARGFTRAGGGGYTF	many	TRBV20-1	TRBJ1-2	TRBD1
TGTGCCACCAGTGATTGGGATCCAGACACAGATACGCAGTATTTT	CATSDWDPDTDTQYF	many	TRBV24-1	TRBJ2-3	NA
TGTGCCAGCAGCTTAATGCGGGCATGGGGAGCTTTCTTT	CASSLMRAWGAFF	NA	TRBV5-6	TRBJ1-1	NA
TGTGCCAGCAGCTTAGTTCGCGGCCCCCGGAATGGCTACACCTTC	CASSLVRGPRNGYTF	NA	TRBV11-2	TRBJ1-2	NA
TGTGCCAGCAGCTTAGCGGGGGACAATCGGCGAGGGACAGCTTTCTTT	CASSLAGDNRRGTAFF	few	TRBV7-9	TRBJ1-1	NA
TGCGCCAGCAGCCGGGACTTCTCTGGGGCCAACGTCCTGACTTTC	CASSRDFSGANVLTF	NA	TRBV5-1	TRBJ2-6	NA
TGTGCCAGTAGTATGCCGGCGAAAGGTCTAGATCAGCAGTACTTC	CASSMPAKGLDQQYF	NA	TRBV19	TRBJ2-7	NA
TGTGCCAGTAGTATCCAGCGAAGCTCCTACAATGAGCAGTTCTTC	CASSIQRSSYNEQFF	many	TRBV19	TRBJ2-1	NA
TGTGCCAGCAGGAAGGTACGCTCACCTCTCCACTTT	CASRKVRSPLHF	once	TRBV6-2/TRBV6-3	TRBJ1-6	NA
TGTGCCACCTCCCCATCGCATAGCTCCTACGAGCAGTACTTC	CATSPSHSSYEQYF	many	TRBV15	TRBJ2-7	NA
TGTGCCAGCAGCCCCGATAGATACGAGCAGTACTTC	CASSPDRYEQYF	many	TRBV6-2/TRBV6-3	TRBJ2-7	NA
TGTGCCAGCAGTTCGACTAGCGGGAGGGGGAATGAGCAGTTCTTC	CASSSTSGRGNEQFF	NA	TRBV27	TRBJ2-1	TRBD2
TGTGCCAGCAGCGCGGGGACAGGTTACGAGCAGTACTTC	CASSAGTGYEQYF	many	TRBV27	TRBJ2-7	TRBD1
TGTGCCACCAGTGGAGAGGGGGGGGATGAGACCCAGTACTTC	CATSGEGGDETQYF	few	TRBV24-1	TRBJ2-5	NA
TGTGCCACCAGTGATCCGGGGCCGGGAGGGGAGCAGTTCTTC	CATSDPGPGGEQFF	NA	TRBV24-1	TRBJ2-1	TRBD2
TGTGCCAGCAGTTACCAGCTCGGGACAGGAGGCACAGATACGCAGTATTTT	CASSYQLGTGGTDTQYF	NA	TRBV6-9	TRBJ2-3	TRBD1
TGCAGCGTTGAGGGCAGGGGCTACGAGCAGTACTTC	CSVEGRGYEQYF	many	TRBV29-1	TRBJ2-7	NA
TGTGCCAGCAGTTACTCCGGTGGAAGGGGAGATACGCAGTATTTT	CASSYSGGRGDTQYF	many	TRBV6-6	TRBJ2-3	NA
TGTGCCACCTTGACTAGCGGGGGGCAAGAGACCCAGTACTTC	CATLTSGGQETQYF	many	TRBV6-1	TRBJ2-5	TRBD2
TGTGCCAGCAGTCCTCAGTTGGGCTATGGCTACACCTTC	CASSPQLGYGYTF	many	TRBV2	TRBJ1-2	NA
TGTGCCAGTAGCCCCAGTGTCCCAAAAGAGACCCAGTACTTC	CASSPSVPKETQYF	many	TRBV19	TRBJ2-5	NA
TGTGCCAGCAGCTTATACCATAACTATGGCTACACCTTC	CASSLYHNYGYTF	NA	TRBV7-2	TRBJ1-2	NA
TGCGCCAGCAGTGAGTCGTATAGCTCAGGCTCCTACGAGCAGTACTTC	CASSESYSSGSYEQYF	NA	TRBV10-2	TRBJ2-7	NA
TGCAGTGCGCAGCGGGGGGGCAGATGGGATGAGCAGTTCTTC	CSAQRGGRWDEQFF	NA	TRBV20-1	TRBJ2-1	TRBD2